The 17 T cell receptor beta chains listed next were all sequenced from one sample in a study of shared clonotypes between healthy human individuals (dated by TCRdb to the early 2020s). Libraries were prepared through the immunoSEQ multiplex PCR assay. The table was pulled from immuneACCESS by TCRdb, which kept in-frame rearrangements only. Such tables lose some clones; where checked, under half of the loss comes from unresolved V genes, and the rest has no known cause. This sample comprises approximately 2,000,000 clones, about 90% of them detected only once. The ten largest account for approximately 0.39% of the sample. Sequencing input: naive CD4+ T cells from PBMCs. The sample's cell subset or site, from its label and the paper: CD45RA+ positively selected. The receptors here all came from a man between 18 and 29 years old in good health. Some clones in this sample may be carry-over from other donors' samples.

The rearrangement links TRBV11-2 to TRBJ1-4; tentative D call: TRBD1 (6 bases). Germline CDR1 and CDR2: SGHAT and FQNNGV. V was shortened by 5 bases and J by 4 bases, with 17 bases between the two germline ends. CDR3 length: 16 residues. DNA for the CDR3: TGTGCCAGCAGCAAAGGGGGGGGGAACATTAATGAAAAACTGTTTTTT. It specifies CASSKGGGNINEKLFF.

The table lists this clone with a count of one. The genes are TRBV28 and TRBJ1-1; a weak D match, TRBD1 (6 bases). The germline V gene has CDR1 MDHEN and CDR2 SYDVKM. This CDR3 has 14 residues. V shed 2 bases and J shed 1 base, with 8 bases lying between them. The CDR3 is CASSLHRENTEAFF. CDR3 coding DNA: TGTGCCAGCAGTTTACACAGGGAGAACACTGAAGCTTTCTTT.

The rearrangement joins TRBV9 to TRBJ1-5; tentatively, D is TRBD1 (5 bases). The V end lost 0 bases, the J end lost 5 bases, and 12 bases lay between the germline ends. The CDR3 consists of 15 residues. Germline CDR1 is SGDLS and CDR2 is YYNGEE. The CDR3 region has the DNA TGTGCCAGCAGCGTAGAAGGCAGGGTGGATCAGCCCCAGCATTTT. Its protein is CASSVEGRVDQPQHF.

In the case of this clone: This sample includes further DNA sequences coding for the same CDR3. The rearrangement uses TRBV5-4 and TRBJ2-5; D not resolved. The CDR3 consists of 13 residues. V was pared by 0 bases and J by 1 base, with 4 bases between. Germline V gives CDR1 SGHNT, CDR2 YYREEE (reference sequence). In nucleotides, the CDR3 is TGTGCCAGCAGCTTGGGACCCCAAGAGACCCAGTACTTC. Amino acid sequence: CASSLGPQETQYF.

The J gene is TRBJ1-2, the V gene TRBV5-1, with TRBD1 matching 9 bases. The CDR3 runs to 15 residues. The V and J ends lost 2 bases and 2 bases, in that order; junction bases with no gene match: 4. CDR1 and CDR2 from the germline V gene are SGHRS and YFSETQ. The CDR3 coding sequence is TGCGCCAGCAGCTTCGACAGGGGGGCGAACTATGGCTACACCTTC. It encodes CASSFDRGANYGYTF.

The CDR3 sequence: CASSLIRLAGGDEQFF. CDR3 nucleotide sequence: TGTGCCAGCAGTTTAATCAGACTAGCGGGAGGGGACGAGCAGTTCTTC. The V gene is TRBV28, the J gene TRBJ2-1; 14 bases are shared with TRBD2. This CDR3 region has 16 residues. Per the germline V gene, CDR1 is MDHEN and CDR2 is SYDVKM. J gave up 10 bases and V 2 bases, and 7 bases lay outside the gene matches.

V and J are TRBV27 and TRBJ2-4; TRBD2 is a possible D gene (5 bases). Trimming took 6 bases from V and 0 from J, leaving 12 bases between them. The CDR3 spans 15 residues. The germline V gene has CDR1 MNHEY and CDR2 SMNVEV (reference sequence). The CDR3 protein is CASRINGEAKNIQYF. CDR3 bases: TGTGCCAGCAGAATAAACGGGGAAGCCAAAAACATTCAGTACTTC.

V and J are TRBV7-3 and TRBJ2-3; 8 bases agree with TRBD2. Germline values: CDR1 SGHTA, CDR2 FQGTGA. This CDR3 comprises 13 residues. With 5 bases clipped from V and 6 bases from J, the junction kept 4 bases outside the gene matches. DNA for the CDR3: TGTGCCAGCAGCGTAGCGGGACTTGATACGCAGTATTTT. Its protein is CASSVAGLDTQYF.

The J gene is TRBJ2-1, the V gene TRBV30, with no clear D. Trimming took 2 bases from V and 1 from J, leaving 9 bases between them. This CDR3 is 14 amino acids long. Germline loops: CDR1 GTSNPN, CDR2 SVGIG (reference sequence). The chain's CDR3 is CAWSLQLSYNEQFF. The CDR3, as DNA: TGTGCCTGGAGTCTGCAACTGTCCTACAATGAGCAGTTCTTC.

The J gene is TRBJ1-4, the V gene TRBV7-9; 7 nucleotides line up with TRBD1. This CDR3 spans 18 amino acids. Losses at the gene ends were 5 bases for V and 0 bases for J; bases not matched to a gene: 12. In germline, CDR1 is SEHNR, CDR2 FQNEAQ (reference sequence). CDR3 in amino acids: CASSTQTGTVATNEKLFF. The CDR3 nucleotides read TGTGCCAGCAGCACCCAGACCGGGACAGTTGCAACTAATGAAAAACTGTTTTTT.

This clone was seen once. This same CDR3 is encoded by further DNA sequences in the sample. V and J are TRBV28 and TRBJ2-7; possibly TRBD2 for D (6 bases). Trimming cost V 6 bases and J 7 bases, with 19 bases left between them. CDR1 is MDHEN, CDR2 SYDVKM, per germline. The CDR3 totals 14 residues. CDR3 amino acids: CASRSTGELREQYF. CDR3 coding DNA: TGTGCCAGCAGATCTACGGGGGAACTAAGGGAGCAGTACTTC.

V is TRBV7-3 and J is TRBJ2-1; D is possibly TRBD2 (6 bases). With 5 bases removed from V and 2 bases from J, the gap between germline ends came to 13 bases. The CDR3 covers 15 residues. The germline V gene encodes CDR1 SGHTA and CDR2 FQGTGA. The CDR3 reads CASSPGGTAYNEQFF. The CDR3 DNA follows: TGTGCCAGCAGCCCAGGAGGGACCGCCTACAATGAGCAGTTCTTC.

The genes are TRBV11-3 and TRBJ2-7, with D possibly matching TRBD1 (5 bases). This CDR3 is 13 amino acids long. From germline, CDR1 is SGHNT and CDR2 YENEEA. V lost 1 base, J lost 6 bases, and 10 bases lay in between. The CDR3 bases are TGTGCCAGCAGCTTAGGCGCCAGGGCCGAGCAGTACTTC. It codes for CASSLGARAEQYF.

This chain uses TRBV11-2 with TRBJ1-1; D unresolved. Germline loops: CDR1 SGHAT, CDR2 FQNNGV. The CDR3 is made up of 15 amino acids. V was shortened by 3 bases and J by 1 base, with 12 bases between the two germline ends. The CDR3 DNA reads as TGTGCCAGCAGCTTCCTTAGGGTTGAGAACACTGAAGCTTTCTTT. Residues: CASSFLRVENTEAFF. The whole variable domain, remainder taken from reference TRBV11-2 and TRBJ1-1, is EAGVAQSPRYKIIEKRQSVAFWCNPISGHATLYWYQQILGQGPKLLIQFQNNGVVDDSQLPKDRFSAERLKGVDSTLKIQPAKLEDSAVYLCASSFLRVENTEAFFGQGTRLTVV.

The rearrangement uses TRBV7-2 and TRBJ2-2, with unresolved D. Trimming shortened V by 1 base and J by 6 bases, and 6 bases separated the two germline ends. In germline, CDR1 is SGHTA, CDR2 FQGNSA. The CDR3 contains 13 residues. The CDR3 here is CASSLDYSGELFF. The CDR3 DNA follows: TGTGCCAGCAGCTTAGATTATTCCGGGGAGCTGTTTTTT.

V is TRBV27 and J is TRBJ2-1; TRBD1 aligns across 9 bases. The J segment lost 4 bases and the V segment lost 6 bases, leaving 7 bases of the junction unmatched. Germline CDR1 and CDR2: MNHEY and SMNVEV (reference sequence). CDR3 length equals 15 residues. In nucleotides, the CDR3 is TGTGCCAGCAGGCGAACCGGGACAGGGTACAATGAGCAGTTCTTC. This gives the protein CASRRTGTGYNEQFF.

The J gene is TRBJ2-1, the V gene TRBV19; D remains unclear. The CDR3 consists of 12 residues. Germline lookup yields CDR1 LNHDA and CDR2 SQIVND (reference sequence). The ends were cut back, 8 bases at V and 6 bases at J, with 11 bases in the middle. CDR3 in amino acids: CASSPTGNEQFF. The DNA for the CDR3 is TGTGCCAGTTCCCCAACTGGCAATGAGCAGTTCTTC.